These T cell receptor beta chains were read from a single sample in a study of vaccination and CD4 T cells after COVID-19. TCRdb re-called the PCR reads through MiXCR, storing one row per CDR3 protein. Among 15,000 to 20,000 distinct CDR3 sequences listed, 57% were seen once. For these TCRs, the target antigens are not known. The sequenced sample was CD4+ T cells from blood, cultured in vitro. The receptor set was obtained from a human donor who had recovered from COVID-19. Both conserved end residues are part of each CDR3.

TRBV6-2/TRBV6-3	TRBJ1-3	CASSPVRGRENTIYF
TRBV24-1	TRBJ2-5	CATSDGYQETQYF
TRBV19	TRBJ1-5	CATTDRGGNQPQHF
TRBV19	TRBJ1-2	CATGGGSYGYTF
TRBV24-1	TRBJ1-5	CATSDGGQGSQPQHF
TRBV14	TRBJ2-7	CASTPNGGGEQYF
TRBV6-1	TRBJ1-2	CASSGTVYGYTF
TRBV6-1	TRBJ1-1	CASSKYRDTEAFF
TRBV20-1	TRBJ1-2	CSARVSSHYGYTF
TRBV20-1	TRBJ1-2	CSATPGDYGYTF
TRBV27	TRBJ2-2	CASSSGTSWTGELFF
TRBV28	TRBJ1-5	CASSETRGSPDQPQHF
TRBV7-8	TRBJ2-3	CASRAGRDQKTDTQYF
TRBV29-1	TRBJ2-7	CSVQSGLFSYEQYF
TRBV20-1	TRBJ2-7	CSARGLAGPVQEQYF
TRBV6-5	TRBJ2-5	CASSYSLAGGQGETQYF
TRBV7-9	TRBJ2-5	CASTSQGLAGYQETQYF
TRBV10-1	TRBJ2-2	CASSESRGGELFF
TRBV6-1	TRBJ2-3	CASRFLNTQYF
TRBV28	TRBJ2-7	CASSSVWGAPAYEQYF
TRBV19	TRBJ2-1	CASSRVGGLAYNEQFF
TRBV6-2/TRBV6-3	TRBJ2-7	CASSRDWTHYEQYF
TRBV9	TRBJ1-2	CASSASPGGGYTF
TRBV20-1	TRBJ1-1	CSAKQGGTEAFF
TRBV19	TRBJ1-2	CASTPGPMGTYGYTF
TRBV18	TRBJ1-6	CASSPTGDDSPLHF
TRBV20-1	TRBJ2-7	CSARQTGGPYEQYF
TRBV6-1	TRBJ2-7	CASSGPGFSGGGEQYF
TRBV19	TRBJ2-2	CASSLQGNTGELFF
TRBV21-1	TRBJ1-1	CASSINRLRQGANTEAFF
TRBV9	TRBJ1-4	CASSVEGRAEKLFF
TRBV20-1	TRBJ1-1	CSAREPGGKGTEAFF
TRBV20-1	TRBJ1-6	CSARTGLENSPLHF